This TCR beta chain originates from a study of T cells after yellow fever vaccination. Study outcomes and limitations: From the bulk population, abundant clonotypes could contaminate and appear within FACS-sorted repertoires.

This clonotype was observed a single time. Its antigen is not identified. TCRdb independently ran MiXCR on the 5' RACE reads; one entry per CDR3 protein. The top ten clones hold around 16% of a sample with hundreds of thousands of distinct CDR3 sequences, about 15% of them seen once. CDR3 length: 15 amino acids. Germline V gene data show CDR1 as SGHRS and CDR2 as YFSETQ. Trimming cost V 4 bases and J 0 bases; bases outside gene matches: 7. This material consisted of PBMCs, taken 5 to 6 days after the first yellow fever vaccination. This chain links TRBV5-1 with TRBJ2-7; TRBD1 agrees at 7 bases. This receptor was identified in a man between 18 and 35 years old who received the YFV17D yellow fever vaccine. CDR3 DNA sequence: TGCGCCAGCAGCGCGACAGGGTTGAGCTCCTACGAGCAGTACTTC. Amino acids: CASSATGLSSYEQYF.